The entry below gives a single T cell receptor (beta chain) sequence along with its context. Method: immunoSEQ multiplex PCR; TCRdb's copy keeps in-frame clones and lacks some. The sample lists about 70,000 clones, 88% occurring once. These data belong to a study of blood T cell repertoires in COVID-19. Turning to the study itself: Samples came from the United States, Italy and Spain, spanning acute and convalescent COVID-19.

CDR3 length: 14 amino acids. Trimming took 12 bases from V and 4 from J, leaving 15 bases between them. Germline CDR1 and CDR2: KGHDR and SFDVKD. Sequenced material: peripheral blood. This TCR was recovered from a human donor in a cohort sampled during active COVID-19. The chain links TRBV24-1 to TRBJ1-6; no clear D gene. The CDR3 spells CAPPESKYNSPLHF. The CDR3 bases are TGTGCCCCGCCCGAGAGCAAGTATAATTCACCCCTCCACTTT.